This TCR beta chain originates from a study of memory CD4+ T cells and cytomegalovirus serostatus. The sort gate was single viable CD3+CD4+CD8-CD45RO+ cells for memory CD4+ T cells. CMV serostatus came from serum IgG against pp150, pp28, p38, p52. TCRdb's copy holds only in-frame clones and misses some; the assay was immunoSEQ multiplex PCR. Here the sample spans 35,000 to 55,000 clones, just over 75% being singletons. Germline CDR1 reads SGHRS; CDR2 reads YFSETQ. The V and J ends lost 4 bases and 3 bases, in that order; junction bases with no gene match: 12. CDR3 length: 17 residues. The sequence came from an adult in good health and CMV-seronegative. The rearrangement uses TRBV5-1 and TRBJ2-3; 9 nucleotides align to TRBD1. The material sequenced was memory CD4+ T cells from blood. The chain's CDR3 is CASSVGQGVYRTDTQYF. In DNA form, the CDR3 reads TGCGCCAGCAGCGTGGGACAGGGTGTTTATCGGACAGATACGCAGTATTTT.